The present TCR beta chain was sequenced within a study of CD8 T cells in ankylosing spondylitis. 5'-RACE, quantitative and with molecular barcodes, yielded the TCR beta libraries. TCRdb reanalysed the 5' RACE reads using MiXCR and keeps one entry per CDR3 protein. The sample lists tens of thousands of distinct CDR3 sequences, over 4% occurring once. General study findings and limits: Researchers report that disease-linked clones proved CD8+ and relatively rare in peripheral blood. Some of these motif variants have turned up before, in reports on reactive arthritis synovial fluid and blood. Apparently characteristic of ankylosing spondylitis blood was a TCR beta motif (about 8 highly homologous variants).

Germline V lookup: CDR1 KGHSH, CDR2 LQKENI. The CDR3 covers 14 residues. V was cut by 0 bases and J by 4 bases, with 9 bases left in between. This clonotype showed up many times. Antigen specificity is unknown. Material for sequencing was blood, either unsorted or a sorted T cell fraction (not recorded which). The sequence derives from a male donor with ankylosing spondylitis or in good health (not recorded which). This rearrangement joins TRBV18 to TRBJ2-5; D is unresolved. CDR3 bases: TGTGCCAGCTCACCACCGAGATTTGTAGAGACCCAGTACTTC. It encodes CASSPPRFVETQYF. The whole variable domain, filled in from reference TRBV18 and TRBJ2-5, reads NAGVMQNPRHLVRRRGQEARLRCSPMKGHSHVYWYRQLPEEGLKFMVYLQKENIIDESGMPKERFSAEFPKEGPSILRIQQVVRGDSAAYFCASSPPRFVETQYFGPGTRLLVL.